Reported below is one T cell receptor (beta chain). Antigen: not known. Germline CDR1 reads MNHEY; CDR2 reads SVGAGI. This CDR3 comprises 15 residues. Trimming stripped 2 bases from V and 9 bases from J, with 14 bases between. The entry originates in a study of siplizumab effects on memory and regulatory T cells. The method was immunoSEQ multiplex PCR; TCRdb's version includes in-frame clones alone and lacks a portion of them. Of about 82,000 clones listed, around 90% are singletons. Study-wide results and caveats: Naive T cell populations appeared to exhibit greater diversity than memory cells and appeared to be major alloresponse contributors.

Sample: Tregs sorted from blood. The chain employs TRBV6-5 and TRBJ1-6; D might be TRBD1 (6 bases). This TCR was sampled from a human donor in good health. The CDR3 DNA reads TGTGCCAGCAGTTACGCGGGACAACTTATTTCACCCCTCCACTTT. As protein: CASSYAGQLISPLHF.